These 20 T cell receptor beta chains were all obtained from the same sample, sequenced in a study of Ad26.COV2.S vaccination and SARS-CoV-2 variants. The repertoire was sequenced with immunoSEQ multiplex PCR; TCRdb's copy has only in-frame clones and lacks some. The table has about 350,000 clones, more than 75% seen once. As to treatment: some 20 received Ad26.COV2.S at low or high dose, single or two shots; about 5 received placebo; per-sample allocation not given. Following the first vaccine or placebo injection, samples were taken on day 63. The sample here was peripheral blood, taken in a trial of Ad26.COV2.S vaccine versus placebo. The source is a person aged 18 to 59 who received the Ad26.COV2.S COVID-19 vaccine or a placebo.

This chain joins TRBV2 and TRBJ2-5, with 15 bases fitting TRBD2. Germline V gives CDR1 SNHLY, CDR2 FYNNEI. V lost 6 bases, J lost 7 bases, and 9 bases stayed unmatched. CDR3 size: 16 residues. In DNA, the CDR3 is TGTGCCAGCAGGAATAAGCCGGGACTAGCGGGGGGGACCCAGTACTTC. Translating gives CASRNKPGLAGGTQYF.

This clone appeared a single time. In the same sample, other DNA sequences code for this CDR3. CDR3 DNA: TGTGCCAGCAGTGAAGGGGGGAATCAGCCCCAGCATTTT. Translated: CASSEGGNQPQHF. The V and J genes are TRBV2 and TRBJ1-5; tentatively, D is TRBD1 (5 bases). Trimming cost V 1 base and J 4 bases, with 5 bases left between them. The CDR3 length is 13 residues. In germline, CDR1 is SNHLY, CDR2 FYNNEI.

V usage is TRBV5-4 and J usage is TRBJ2-7, with TRBD2 identical over 11 bases. The germline V gene has CDR1 SGHNT and CDR2 YYREEE (reference sequence). The CDR3 runs to 15 residues. V was clipped by 3 bases and J by 5 bases; unmatched bases: 7. The CDR3: CASSSRLAGLNEQYF. The CDR3 DNA reads TGTGCCAGCAGCTCCCGACTAGCGGGACTCAACGAGCAGTACTTC.

V usage is TRBV5-8 and J usage is TRBJ2-2; 10 bases agree with TRBD1. CDR3 length: 15 amino acids. The germline CDR1 and CDR2 sequences are SGHTS and YDEGEE. J lost 4 bases, V lost 4 bases, and 4 bases had no gene match. Written as DNA, the CDR3 is TGTGCCAGCAGCACCGGGACAGGGGCCACCGGGGAGCTGTTTTTT. Amino acid sequence: CASSTGTGATGELFF.

This chain uses TRBV27 with TRBJ2-7; D remains ambiguous. Germline V gene data show CDR1 as MNHEY and CDR2 as SMNVEV (reference sequence). This CDR3 is built from 15 residues. The V and J ends lost 2 bases and 4 bases respectively, with 15 bases between them. The CDR3 sequence is CASSLRVGHEYEQYF. The DNA for the CDR3 is TGTGCCAGCAGTTTAAGGGTAGGGCATGAGTACGAGCAGTACTTC.

A few counts support this clone. This rearrangement joins TRBV11-2 to TRBJ1-1; no definite D call. Germline lookup yields CDR1 SGHAT and CDR2 FQNNGV. The CDR3 has 14 residues. Trimming stripped 1 base from V and 0 bases from J, with 6 bases between. This chain's CDR3 is CASSLVSMNTEAFF. Written as DNA, the CDR3 is TGTGCCAGCAGCTTAGTCAGTATGAACACTGAAGCTTTCTTT.

This clone was seen only a few times. The genes are TRBV25-1 and TRBJ1-4, with D possibly TRBD1 on 5 matching bases. V was shortened by 2 bases and J by 8 bases, with 12 bases between the two germline ends. In germline, CDR1 is MGHDK, CDR2 SYGVNS. The CDR3 totals 14 residues. The chain's CDR3 is CASSEGALGEKLFF. For the CDR3, the DNA is TGTGCCAGCAGTGAAGGGGCCCTGGGCGAAAAACTGTTTTTT. The full variable domain, rest sourced from reference TRBV25-1 and TRBJ1-4, is EADIYQTPRYLVIGTGKKITLECSQTMGHDKMYWYQQDPGMELHLIHYSYGVNSTEKGDLSSESTVSRIRTEHFPLTLESARPSHTSQYLCASSEGALGEKLFFGSGTQLSVL.

In this sample, this clone turned up a few times. The chain carries TRBV11-2 and TRBJ2-7, with D possibly being TRBD1 or TRBD2 (5 bases each). Germline values: CDR1 SGHAT, CDR2 FQNNGV. The CDR3 is 16 amino acids. Trimming took 5 bases from V and 4 from J, leaving 21 bases between them. The CDR3 spells CASSPIAGTGFYEQYF. The DNA for the CDR3 is TGTGCCAGCAGCCCAATAGCAGGGACCGGTTTTTACGAGCAGTACTTC.

The J gene is TRBJ1-2, the V gene TRBV6-5, with TRBD1 matching 8 bases. V shed 5 bases and J 5 bases; nucleotides not matched to a gene: 4. The CDR3 covers 13 residues. Germline-derived CDR1 and CDR2 are MNHEY and SVGAGI. The CDR3 DNA sequence: TGTGCCAGCAGTATCAGGGGGCCGTATGGCTACACCTTC. Protein sequence: CASSIRGPYGYTF.

V gene TRBV6-5 combines with J gene TRBJ2-1; 12 bases agree with TRBD2. The CDR3 sequence is 13 residues long. Germline CDR1 and CDR2: MNHEY and SVGAGI. Trimming removed 10 bases from V and 7 bases from J; junction bases left unmatched: 5. The chain's CDR3 is CATSSGGVNEQFF. The DNA for the CDR3 is TGTGCCACCTCTAGCGGGGGGGTGAATGAGCAGTTCTTC.

The chain is built from TRBV30 and TRBJ2-5; D assignment may be TRBD1 or TRBD2 (5 bases each). The length of the CDR3 is 14 residues. From germline, CDR1 is GTSNPN and CDR2 SVGIG (reference sequence). V was clipped by 1 base and J by 7 bases, with 16 bases between them. The CDR3 coding sequence is TGTGCCTGGAGTGGGGGGTTAGCGAGAGGGACCCAGTACTTC. Its translation: CAWSGGLARGTQYF.

The rearrangement joins TRBV4-3 to TRBJ2-7; D is perhaps TRBD1 or TRBD2 (6 bases each). The CDR3 extends over 18 amino acids. In germline, CDR1 is LGHNA, CDR2 YSLEER. Trimming left V 0 bases short and J 3 bases short, with 21 bases between. The CDR3 sequence is CASSQDRSGRGTIYEQYF. CDR3 nucleotides: TGCGCCAGCAGCCAAGATCGTAGCGGCAGGGGAACGATCTACGAGCAGTACTTC.

The gene calls are TRBV5-1 and TRBJ2-1, with D hard to call. Germline CDR1 SGHRS, CDR2 YFSETQ. The CDR3 extends over 15 amino acids. With 0 bases removed from V and 3 bases from J, the gap between germline ends came to 10 bases. The DNA for the CDR3 is TGCGCCAGCAGCTTGGCCTCTGGGGACTACAATGAGCAGTTCTTC. It is translated as CASSLASGDYNEQFF.

V is TRBV6-4 and J is TRBJ2-3; the D is unclear. V shed 0 bases and J shed 0 bases, with 7 bases lying between them. This CDR3 has 15 residues. CDR1 is MRHNA and CDR2 is SNTAGT in the germline V gene. The chain's CDR3 is CASSDSSYSTDTQYF. DNA of the CDR3: TGTGCCAGCAGTGACTCGAGCTATAGCACAGATACGCAGTATTTT.

This clone was seen just once. This chain connects TRBV29-1 to TRBJ1-3; D is uncertain. CDR3 length: 12 amino acids. V dropped 4 bases and J dropped 0 bases, with 4 bases sitting between them. CDR1 SQVTM and CDR2 ANQGSEA come from the germline V gene. The CDR3 DNA is TGCAGCGTTGTAGTCTCTGGAAACACCATATATTTT. Amino acid sequence: CSVVVSGNTIYF.

This rearrangement joins TRBV7-2 to TRBJ2-7; D is possibly TRBD1 (7 bases). The V gene lost 5 bases and the J gene lost 4 bases, with 15 bases spanning the gap. CDR1 SGHTA and CDR2 FQGNSA come from the germline V gene. The CDR3 contains 14 residues. In DNA form, the CDR3 reads TGTGCCAGCAGCAAGGAGGGGGCGCGTTACGAGCAGTACTTC. Translating gives CASSKEGARYEQYF.

This rearrangement joins TRBV5-1 to TRBJ2-5, with a possible D match to TRBD1 (5 bases). CDR3 length: 14 residues. V lost 0 bases and J 5 bases, leaving 11 bases between the germline ends. Germline V gene sequence: CDR1 SGHRS, CDR2 YFSETQ. CDR3 amino acids: CASSLVAGSETQYF. The CDR3 nucleotides read TGCGCCAGCAGCTTGGTAGCAGGGTCTGAGACCCAGTACTTC.

The V call is TRBV10-3, the J call TRBJ2-5; D is ambiguous. In germline, CDR1 is ENHRY, CDR2 SYGVKD. The CDR3 runs 11 residues. The germline V and J ends were trimmed by 8 bases and 4 bases, with 8 bases remaining between them. CDR3 region: CAISSGETQYF. The CDR3 DNA sequence: TGTGCCATCTCCTCGGGAGAGACCCAGTACTTC.

V is TRBV9 and J is TRBJ1-1; D remains unclear. V gave up 3 bases and J gave up 3 bases, with 12 bases separating them. CDR3 length equals 14 residues. Germline assignment: CDR1 SGDLS and CDR2 YYNGEE. The CDR3 protein is CASSAAVGYTEAFF. DNA for the CDR3: TGTGCCAGCAGCGCCGCGGTGGGGTACACTGAAGCTTTCTTT.

With respect to this clone: The sample has other DNA sequences that encode this CDR3 too. This chain links TRBV7-2 with TRBJ2-3, with D uncertain. In germline, CDR1 is SGHTA, CDR2 FQGNSA. CDR3 length: 12 residues. V shed 3 bases and J shed 3 bases, with 4 bases lying between them. The CDR3 DNA is TGTGCCAGCAGCTTCGGTACAGATACGCAGTATTTT. It is translated as CASSFGTDTQYF.